This passage covers 17 T cell receptor beta chains from one sample sequenced in a study of T cells in localized non-small cell lung cancer. The method was immunoSEQ multiplex PCR; TCRdb's version includes in-frame clones alone and lacks a portion of them. The data show under 65,000 clones, with approximately 83% seen just once and approximately 20% held by the top ten. The specimen was peripheral blood, collected before any cancer treatment. Source of these receptors: a female donor over 55 with stage II squamous cell lung carcinoma.

The genes are TRBV9 and TRBJ1-2; tentative D call: TRBD1 (6 bases). The CDR3 length is 13 residues. V gave up 0 bases and J gave up 3 bases, with 6 bases separating them. Germline values: CDR1 SGDLS, CDR2 YYNGEE. CDR3 sequence: CASSVGTDYGYTF. CDR3 DNA sequence: TGTGCCAGCAGCGTAGGGACAGACTATGGCTACACCTTC.

This chain uses TRBV14 with TRBJ2-2, with D perhaps matching TRBD1 (5 bases). The germline V and J ends were trimmed by 1 base and 7 bases, with 16 bases remaining between them. Germline CDR1 and CDR2: SGHDN and FVKESK. This CDR3 region has 16 residues. The CDR3 DNA is TGTGCCAGCAGCCAAGGGATCAGGGTCTTCAGCGGGGAGCTGTTTTTT. Encoded protein: CASSQGIRVFSGELFF.

This chain joins TRBV7-3 and TRBJ2-2, with 12 bases lining up with TRBD2. CDR1 is SGHTA, CDR2 FQGTGA, per germline. The V gene end was trimmed by 1 base and the J gene end by 1 base; junction bases not matched to a gene: 4. There are 18 residues in the CDR3. The CDR3 nucleotides are TGTGCCAGCAGCTTAATCCCGGGACTAGCGGGGAACACCGGGGAGCTGTTTTTT. It codes for CASSLIPGLAGNTGELFF. Full variable domain (outside the CDR3, taken from reference TRBV7-3 and TRBJ2-2): GAGVSQTPSNKVTEKGKYVELRCDPISGHTALYWYRQSLGQGPEFLIYFQGTGAADDSGLPNDRFFAVRPEGSVSTLKIQRTERGDSAVYLCASSLIPGLAGNTGELFFGEGSRLTVL.

This chain links TRBV4-2 with TRBJ2-5; D gene ambiguous. Between the trimmed V and J ends, which lost 0 bases and 4 bases, there was a span of 3 bases. The CDR3 covers 12 residues. CDR1 is LGHNA, CDR2 YNFKEQ, per germline. Here the CDR3 reads CASSQEGETQYF. The CDR3 DNA sequence: TGTGCCAGCAGCCAAGAAGGAGAGACCCAGTACTTC.

The chain links TRBV5-1 to TRBJ2-2; tentative D call: TRBD2 (5 bases). This CDR3 has 13 amino acids. Deletions cut 4 bases from V and 6 bases from J, with 10 bases between. Germline V lookup: CDR1 SGHRS, CDR2 YFSETQ. CDR3 sequence: CASSLGLAGELFF. The CDR3 DNA reads as TGCGCCAGCAGCCTCGGACTGGCCGGGGAGCTGTTTTTT. Supplemented by reference TRBV5-1 and TRBJ2-2, the full variable domain reads KAGVTQTPRYLIKTRGQQVTLSCSPISGHRSVSWYQQTPGQGLQFLFEYFSETQRNKGNFPGRFSGRQFSNSRSEMNVSTLELGDSALYLCASSLGLAGELFFGEGSRLTVL.

V is TRBV10-1 and J is TRBJ1-2; D is undetermined. CDR3 size: 14 residues. The germline V gene has CDR1 WNHNN and CDR2 SYGVQD (reference sequence). Deletions cut 0 bases from V and 5 bases from J, with 10 bases between. In nucleotides, the CDR3 is TGCGCCAGCAGTGAGTCGAAAACAGCTTATGGCTACACCTTC. Translation gives CASSESKTAYGYTF.

The chain has TRBV5-1 and TRBJ2-7; 9 bases line up with TRBD1. This CDR3 contains 20 residues. Trimming cost V 0 bases and J 2 bases; bases outside gene matches: 18. Germline assignment: CDR1 SGHRS and CDR2 YFSETQ. The CDR3 protein is CASSLGNSGTGFLPPYEQYF. The CDR3 DNA sequence: TGCGCCAGCAGCTTGGGAAATTCCGGGACAGGGTTTCTTCCCCCCTACGAGCAGTACTTC.

The V call is TRBV28, the J call TRBJ1-4, with D possibly matching TRBD1 (5 bases). Trimming stripped 4 bases from V and 3 bases from J, with 12 bases between. Per germline, CDR1 MDHEN and CDR2 SYDVKM. The CDR3 covers 15 residues. The CDR3 bases are TGTGCCAGCAGTTCCCGGGACGGAGCTAATGAAAAACTGTTTTTT. Encoded protein: CASSSRDGANEKLFF.

The chain has TRBV6-5 and TRBJ1-2; 7 nucleotides agree with TRBD1. There are 13 residues in the CDR3. Trimming at V came to 6 bases and at J to 4 bases, leaving 5 bases not matched to a gene. Germline lookup yields CDR1 MNHEY and CDR2 SVGAGI. Here the CDR3 DNA reads TGTGCCAGCAGGATGACAGGGCTCTATGGCTACACCTTC. The encoded protein is CASRMTGLYGYTF.

The CDR3 reads CASTGQGSSGNTIYF. The CDR3 bases are TGTGCCAGTACGGGACAGGGATCCTCTGGAAACACCATATATTTT. This chain uses TRBV28 with TRBJ1-3, with TRBD1 identical over 9 bases. CDR3 length: 15 residues. Germline V gives CDR1 MDHEN, CDR2 SYDVKM. Trimming removed 9 bases from V and 0 bases from J; junction bases left unmatched: 6.

This clone was counted once. The V call is TRBV6-5, the J call TRBJ1-2; perhaps TRBD1 as D (5 bases). The CDR3 has 14 residues. The V end lost 5 bases, the J end lost 4 bases, and 14 bases lay between the germline ends. Looked up from germline, CDR1 is MNHEY and CDR2 is SVGAGI. In nucleotides, the CDR3 is TGTGCCAGCAGTATCCGGGACGGAGGCTATGGCTACACCTTC. Encoded protein: CASSIRDGGYGYTF.

This clone was counted a few times. The V and J genes are TRBV6-1 and TRBJ1-3; 9 positions agree with TRBD1. The germline V gene has CDR1 MNHNS and CDR2 SASEGT. With 4 bases clipped from V and 0 bases from J, the junction kept 4 bases outside the gene matches. There are 16 residues in the CDR3. CDR3 in amino acids: CASSVQDRGSGNTIYF. The CDR3 DNA reads TGTGCCAGCAGTGTCCAGGACAGGGGCTCTGGAAACACCATATATTTT.

This chain uses TRBV6-4 with TRBJ2-1; a possible D gene is TRBD1 (6 bases). CDR1 MRHNA and CDR2 SNTAGT come from the germline V gene. V dropped 0 bases and J dropped 8 bases, with 14 bases sitting between them. This CDR3 spans 15 amino acids. CDR3: CASSDSAGVGDEQFF. CDR3 sequence (DNA): TGTGCCAGCAGTGACTCGGCAGGGGTTGGCGATGAGCAGTTCTTC.

V and J are TRBV19 and TRBJ2-3; D not certain. The CDR3 is 13 amino acids. The V end was cut by 4 bases, the J end by 4 bases, with 9 bases between. CDR1 and CDR2 (germline): LNHDA, SQIVND (reference sequence). The CDR3 reads CASSNGLSDTQYF. The CDR3 DNA follows: TGTGCCAGTAGTAACGGGCTCTCAGATACGCAGTATTTT. The full variable domain, completed using reference TRBV19 and TRBJ2-3, is DGGITQSPKYLFRKEGQNVTLSCEQNLNHDAMYWYRQDPGQGLRLIYYSQIVNDFQKGDIAEGYSVSREKKESFPLTVTSAQKNPTAFYLCASSNGLSDTQYFGPGTRLTVL.

The chain uses TRBV7-6 and TRBJ2-3; weak D call: TRBD1 (5 bases). This CDR3 has 19 amino acids. In germline, CDR1 is SGHVS, CDR2 FNYEAQ. The germline V and J ends were trimmed by 4 bases and 3 bases, with 26 bases remaining between them. CDR3 sequence (DNA): TGTGCCAGCAGCTCCCGATTCGGGTGGGCCAGGGTAACTACAGATACGCAGTATTTT. The encoded protein is CASSSRFGWARVTTDTQYF.

This clone was found once. The chain has TRBV7-2 and TRBJ2-3, with 10 bases lining up with TRBD2. CDR1 and CDR2 (germline): SGHTA, FQGNSA. CDR3 length equals 16 residues. V was clipped by 5 bases and J by 5 bases; unmatched bases: 10. CDR3 sequence (DNA): TGTGCCAGCAGCGGACGAAGCGGGGGGGCTGTAGATACGCAGTATTTT. Protein: CASSGRSGGAVDTQYF.

The V and J genes are TRBV7-2 and TRBJ2-1; 11 nucleotides align to TRBD2. Germline lookup yields CDR1 SGHTA and CDR2 FQGNSA. The CDR3 covers 18 residues. J was trimmed by 5 bases and V by 1 base; bases with no gene match: 10. This chain's CDR3 is CASSLVLAGGITDNEQFF. The CDR3 DNA is TGTGCCAGCAGCTTAGTTCTAGCGGGGGGCATAACCGACAATGAGCAGTTCTTC.